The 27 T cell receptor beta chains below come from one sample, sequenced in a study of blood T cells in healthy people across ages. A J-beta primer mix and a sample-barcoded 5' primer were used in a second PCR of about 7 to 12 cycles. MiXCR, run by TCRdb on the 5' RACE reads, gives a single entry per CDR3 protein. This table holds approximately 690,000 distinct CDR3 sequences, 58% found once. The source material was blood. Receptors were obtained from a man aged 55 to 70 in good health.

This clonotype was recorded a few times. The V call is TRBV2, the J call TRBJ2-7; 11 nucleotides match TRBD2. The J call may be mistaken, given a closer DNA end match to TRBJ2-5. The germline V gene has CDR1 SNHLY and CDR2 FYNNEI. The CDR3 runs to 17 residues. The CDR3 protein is CASRGGLAGGPQETQYF. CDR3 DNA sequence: TGTGCCAGCAGGGGAGGTCTAGCGGGGGGTCCCCAAGAGACCCAGTACTTC.

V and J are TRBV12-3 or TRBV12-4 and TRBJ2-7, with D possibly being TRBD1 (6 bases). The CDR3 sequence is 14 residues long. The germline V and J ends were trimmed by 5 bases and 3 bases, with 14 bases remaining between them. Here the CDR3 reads CASSPGAYGYEQYF. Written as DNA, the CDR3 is TGTGCCAGCAGTCCAGGGGCCTATGGCTACGAGCAGTACTTC.

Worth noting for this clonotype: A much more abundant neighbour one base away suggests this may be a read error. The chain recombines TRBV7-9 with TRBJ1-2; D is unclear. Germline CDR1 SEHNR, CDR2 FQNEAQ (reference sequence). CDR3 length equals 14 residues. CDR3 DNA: TGTGCCAACAGCTTAGAACCAGATAGCTATGGCTACACCTTC. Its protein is CANSLEPDSYGYTF.

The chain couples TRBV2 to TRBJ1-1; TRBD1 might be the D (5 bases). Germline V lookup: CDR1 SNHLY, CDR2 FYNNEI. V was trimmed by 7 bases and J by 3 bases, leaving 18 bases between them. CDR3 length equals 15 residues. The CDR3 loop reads CASKGTGGWDTEAFF. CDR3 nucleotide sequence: TGTGCCAGCAAGGGGACCGGGGGGTGGGACACTGAAGCTTTCTTT.

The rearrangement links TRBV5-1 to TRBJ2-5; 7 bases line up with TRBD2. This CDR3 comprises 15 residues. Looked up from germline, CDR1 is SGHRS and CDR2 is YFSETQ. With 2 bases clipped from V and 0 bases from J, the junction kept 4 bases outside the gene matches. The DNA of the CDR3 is TGCGCCAGCAGCTTTACCGGGGGGTACCAAGAGACCCAGTACTTC. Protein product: CASSFTGGYQETQYF.

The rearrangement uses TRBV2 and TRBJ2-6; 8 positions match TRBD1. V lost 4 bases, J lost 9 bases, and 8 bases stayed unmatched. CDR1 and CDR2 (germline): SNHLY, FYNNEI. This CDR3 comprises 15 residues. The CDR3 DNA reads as TGTGCCAGCAGTGGATTGGACAGGGAGGACAACGTCCTGACTTTC. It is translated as CASSGLDREDNVLTF.

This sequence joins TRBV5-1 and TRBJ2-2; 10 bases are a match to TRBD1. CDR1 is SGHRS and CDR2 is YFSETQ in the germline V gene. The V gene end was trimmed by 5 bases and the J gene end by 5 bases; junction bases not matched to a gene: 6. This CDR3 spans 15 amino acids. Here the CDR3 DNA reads TGCGCCAGCAGTTCCGGACAGGGGGGAACCGGGGAGCTGTTTTTT. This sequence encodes CASSSGQGGTGELFF.

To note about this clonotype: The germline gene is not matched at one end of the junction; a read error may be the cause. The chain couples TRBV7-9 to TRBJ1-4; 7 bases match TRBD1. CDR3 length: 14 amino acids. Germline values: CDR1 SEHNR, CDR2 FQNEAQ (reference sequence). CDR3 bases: TGTGCCAGCAGCGGGACAGCATCTGAGGAAAGACTGTTTTTT. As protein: CASSGTASEERLFF.

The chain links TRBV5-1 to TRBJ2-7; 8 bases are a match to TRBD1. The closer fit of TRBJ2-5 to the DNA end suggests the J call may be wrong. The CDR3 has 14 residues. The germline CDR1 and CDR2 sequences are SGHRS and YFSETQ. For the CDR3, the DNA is TGCGCCAGCAGCTTGGGACAGGGGATAGAGACCCAGTACTTC. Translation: CASSLGQGIETQYF.

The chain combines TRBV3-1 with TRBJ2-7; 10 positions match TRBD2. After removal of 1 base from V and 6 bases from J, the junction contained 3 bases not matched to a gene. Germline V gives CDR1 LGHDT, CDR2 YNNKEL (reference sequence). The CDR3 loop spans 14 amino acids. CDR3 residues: CASSQVPSGGEQYF. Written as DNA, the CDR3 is TGTGCCAGCAGCCAAGTCCCTAGCGGGGGCGAGCAGTACTTC.

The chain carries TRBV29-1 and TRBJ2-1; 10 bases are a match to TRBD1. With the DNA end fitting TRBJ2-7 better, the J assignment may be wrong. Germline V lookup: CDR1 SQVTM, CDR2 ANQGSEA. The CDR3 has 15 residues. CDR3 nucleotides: TGCAGCGTTGATTCGGGACAGGGGACCTACAATGAGCAGTACTTC. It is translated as CSVDSGQGTYNEQYF.

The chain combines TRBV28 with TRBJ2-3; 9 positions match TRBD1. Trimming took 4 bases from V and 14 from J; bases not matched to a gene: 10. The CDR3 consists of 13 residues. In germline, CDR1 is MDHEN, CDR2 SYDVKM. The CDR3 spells CASSSPTGGTGYF. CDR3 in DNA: TGTGCCAGCAGTTCCCCTACAGGGGGCACGGGGTATTTT.

In nucleotides, the CDR3 is TGTGCCAGCACCGCGGGGGGGTCATACAATGAGCAGTACTTC. Translated: CASTAGGSYNEQYF. The genes are TRBV7-2 and TRBJ2-1; 9 bases are a match to TRBD2. The better agreement between TRBJ2-7 and the DNA end casts doubt on the J call. The CDR3 extends over 14 amino acids. Germline-derived CDR1 and CDR2 are SGHTA and FQGNSA.

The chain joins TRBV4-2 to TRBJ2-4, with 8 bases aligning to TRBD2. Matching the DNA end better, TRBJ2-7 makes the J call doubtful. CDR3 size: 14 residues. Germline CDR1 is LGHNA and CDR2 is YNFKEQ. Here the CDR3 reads CASSNGGGTYEQYF. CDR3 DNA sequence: TGTGCCAGCAGCAACGGCGGGGGGACATACGAGCAGTACTTC.

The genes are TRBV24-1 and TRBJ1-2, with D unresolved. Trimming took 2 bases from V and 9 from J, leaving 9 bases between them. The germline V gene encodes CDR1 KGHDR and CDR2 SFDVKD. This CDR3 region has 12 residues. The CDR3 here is CATSDSSMSYTF. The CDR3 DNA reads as TGTGCCACCAGTGATTCGTCCATGAGCTACACCTTC.

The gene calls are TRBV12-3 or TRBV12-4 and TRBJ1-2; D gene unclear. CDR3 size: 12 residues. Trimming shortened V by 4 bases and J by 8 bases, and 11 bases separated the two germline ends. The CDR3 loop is CASSSAVYGYTF. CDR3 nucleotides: TGTGCCAGCAGTTCTGCTGTTTACGGCTACACCTTC.

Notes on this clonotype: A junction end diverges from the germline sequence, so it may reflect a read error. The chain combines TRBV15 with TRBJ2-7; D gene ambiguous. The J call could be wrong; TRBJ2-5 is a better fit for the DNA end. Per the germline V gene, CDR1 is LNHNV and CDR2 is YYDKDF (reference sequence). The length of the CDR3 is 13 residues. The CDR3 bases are TGTGCCTCCAGCAGAGAAAGAAGGGAGACCCAGTACTTC. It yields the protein CASSRERRETQYF.

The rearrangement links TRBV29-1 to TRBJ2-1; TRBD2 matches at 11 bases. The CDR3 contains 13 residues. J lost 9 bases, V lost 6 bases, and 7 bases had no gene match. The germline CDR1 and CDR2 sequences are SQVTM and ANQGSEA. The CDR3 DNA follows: TGCAGCGTATTAGCGGGGGGGCCTCGTGAGCAGTTCTTC. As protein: CSVLAGGPREQFF.

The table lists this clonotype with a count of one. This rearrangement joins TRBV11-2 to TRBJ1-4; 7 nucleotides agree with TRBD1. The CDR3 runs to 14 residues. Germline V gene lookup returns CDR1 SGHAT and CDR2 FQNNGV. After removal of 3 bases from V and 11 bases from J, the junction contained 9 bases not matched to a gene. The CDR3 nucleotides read TGTGCCAGCAGCTTCCAAGGGGGCGAAGAGAAACTGTTTTTT. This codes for CASSFQGGEEKLFF.

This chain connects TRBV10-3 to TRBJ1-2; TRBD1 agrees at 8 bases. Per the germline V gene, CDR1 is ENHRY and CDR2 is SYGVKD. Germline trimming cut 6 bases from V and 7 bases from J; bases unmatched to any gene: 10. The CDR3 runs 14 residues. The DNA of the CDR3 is TGTGCCATCAGCAGAAGGACAGGGACTGTTGGCTACACCTTC. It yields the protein CAISRRTGTVGYTF.

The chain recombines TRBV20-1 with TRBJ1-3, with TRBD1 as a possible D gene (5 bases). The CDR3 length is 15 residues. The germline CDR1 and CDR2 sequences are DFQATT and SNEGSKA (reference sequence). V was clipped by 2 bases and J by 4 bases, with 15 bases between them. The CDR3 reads CSARQGGYQGNTIYF. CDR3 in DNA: TGCAGTGCTAGACAGGGAGGGTATCAGGGAAACACCATATATTTT.

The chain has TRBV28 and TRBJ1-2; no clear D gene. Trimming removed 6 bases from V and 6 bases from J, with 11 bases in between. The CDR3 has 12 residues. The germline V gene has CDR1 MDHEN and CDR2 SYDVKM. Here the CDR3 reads CASSSWNDGYTF. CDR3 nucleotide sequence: TGTGCCAGCAGCAGCTGGAACGATGGCTACACCTTC.

The CDR3 spells CASSLGKGISYEQYF. CDR3 DNA: TGTGCCAGCAGCTTGGGCAAGGGGATCTCCTACGAGCAGTACTTC. The chain links TRBV7-2 to TRBJ2-7, with D perhaps matching TRBD1 (5 bases). The CDR3 loop spans 15 amino acids. V dropped 3 bases and J dropped 0 bases, with 12 bases sitting between them. Germline V lookup: CDR1 SGHTA, CDR2 FQGNSA.

The CDR3 here is CASSPQRGTDTQYF. CDR3 nucleotide sequence: TGTGCCAGCAGCCCGCAGCGGGGGACAGATACGCAGTATTTT. This sequence joins TRBV4-2 and TRBJ2-3; 8 nucleotides align to TRBD2. Trimming at V came to 4 bases and at J to 3 bases, leaving 3 bases not matched to a gene. Per germline, CDR1 LGHNA and CDR2 YNFKEQ. The CDR3 runs to 14 residues.

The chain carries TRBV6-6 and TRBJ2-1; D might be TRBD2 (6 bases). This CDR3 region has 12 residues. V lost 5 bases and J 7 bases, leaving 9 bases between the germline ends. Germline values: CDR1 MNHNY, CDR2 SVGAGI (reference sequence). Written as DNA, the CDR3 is TGTGCCAGCAGTCGCGGGATGAATGAGCAGTTCTTC. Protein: CASSRGMNEQFF.

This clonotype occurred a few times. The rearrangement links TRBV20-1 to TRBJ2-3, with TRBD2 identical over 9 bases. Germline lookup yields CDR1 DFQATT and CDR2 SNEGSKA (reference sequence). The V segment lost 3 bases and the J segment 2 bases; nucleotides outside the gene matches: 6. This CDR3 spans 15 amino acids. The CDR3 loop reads CSARSGGHPTDTQYF. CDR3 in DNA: TGCAGTGCTAGGAGCGGGGGGCACCCCACAGATACGCAGTATTTT.

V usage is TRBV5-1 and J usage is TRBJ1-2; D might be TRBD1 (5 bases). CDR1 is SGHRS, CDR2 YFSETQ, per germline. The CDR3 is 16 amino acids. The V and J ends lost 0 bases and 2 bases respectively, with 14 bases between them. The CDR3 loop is CASSLVPGDRNYGYTF. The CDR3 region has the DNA TGCGCCAGCAGCTTGGTACCGGGGGACCGAAACTATGGCTACACCTTC.